This T cell receptor beta chain was captured by sequencing in a study of cytomegalovirus exposure and HLA in healthy donors. Study-wide results and caveats: The records held CMV serostatus as the only immune exposure information.

Healthy donors of bone marrow made up the group. The germline V gene has CDR1 MNHEY and CDR2 SVGAGI. The CDR3 is 15 residues long. The ends were cut back, 3 bases at V and 0 bases at J, with 11 bases in the middle. PCR amplification relied on 60 Vbeta primers (plus 13 Jbeta primers). Sequencing used immunoSEQ multiplex PCR; TCRdb keeps in-frame clones, though not all of them. The sample gives around 100,000 clones, 78% of which show up once; about 4.4% is in the top ten. As to this clone: Its antigen remains unknown.

The clonotype was recovered from a male donor in good health and CMV-seropositive. The sample taken for sequencing was PBMCs. This chain uses TRBV6-5 with TRBJ1-1; no clear D gene. Here the CDR3 DNA reads TGTGCCAGCAGTTATAGGAGAAACATGAACACTGAAGCTTTCTTT. It translates to CASSYRRNMNTEAFF.